Each of the 28 T cell receptor beta chains below was sequenced from the same sample in a study of T cell repertoires in cytomegalovirus infection. Antigens for these TCRs are unknown. TCRdb re-called the reads through MiXCR, storing one row per CDR3 protein. The table has 90,000 to 110,000 distinct CDR3 sequences, about 28% seen once. Sequences were derived from CD8+ T cells from cultured PBMCs, sampled from culture after CMV antigen stimulation. The receptor set was obtained from a human donor in good health (CMV status not recorded). Some clones in this sample may be carry-over from other donors' samples.

This chain joins TRBV18 and TRBJ2-5; D is unclear. The V end was cut by 3 bases, the J end by 1 base, with 6 bases between. The CDR3 contains 13 residues. CDR1 and CDR2 (germline): KGHSH, LQKENI. In DNA form, the CDR3 reads TGTGCCAGCTCACCGCCATCCCAAGAGACCCAGTACTTC. It translates to CASSPPSQETQYF.

The rearrangement joins TRBV5-6 to TRBJ1-2, with D perhaps matching TRBD1 (6 bases). The V gene's germline CDR1 is SGHDT and CDR2 YYEEEE. The CDR3 length is 14 residues. The V end was cut by 2 bases, the J end by 7 bases, with 15 bases between. For the CDR3, the DNA is TGTGCCAGCAGCTTATCAGGGGACCTCTCTGGCTACACCTTC. It is translated as CASSLSGDLSGYTF. The full variable domain, rest sourced from reference TRBV5-6 and TRBJ1-2, is DAGVTQSPTHLIKTRGQQVTLRCSPKSGHDTVSWYQQALGQGPQFIFQYYEEEERQRGNFPDRFSGHQFPNYSSELNVNALLLGDSALYLCASSLSGDLSGYTFGSGTRLTVV.

This clonotype was observed a few times. The rearrangement links TRBV4-1 to TRBJ2-5, with 10 bases that match TRBD2. CDR3 length equals 15 residues. V shed 0 bases and J 3 bases; nucleotides not matched to a gene: 1. Germline V lookup: CDR1 MGHRA, CDR2 YSYEKL. CDR3: CASSQDGTSEETQYF. CDR3 sequence (DNA): TGCGCCAGCAGCCAAGATGGGACTAGCGAAGAGACCCAGTACTTC.

CDR3 nucleotides: TGTGCCAGCAGTTTTCTCGCAGTCACCTCTGGAAACACCATATATTTT. Its translation: CASSFLAVTSGNTIYF. The chain is built from TRBV28 and TRBJ1-3; the D is unclear. From germline, CDR1 is MDHEN and CDR2 SYDVKM. This CDR3 has 16 amino acids. Trimming removed 3 bases from V and 0 bases from J, with 12 bases in between. The full variable domain, its missing parts supplied by reference TRBV28 and TRBJ1-3, is DVKVTQSSRYLVKRTGEKVFLECVQDMDHENMFWYRQDPGLGLRLIYFSYDVKMKEKGDIPEGYSVSREKKERFSLILESASTNQTSMYLCASSFLAVTSGNTIYFGEGSWLTVV.

The CDR3 is CASSPETGDTGELFF. As DNA, the CDR3 is TGTGCCAGCAGTCCCGAAACGGGGGACACCGGGGAGCTGTTTTTT. The J gene is TRBJ2-2, the V gene TRBV27; D is perhaps TRBD2 (6 bases). Germline CDR1 and CDR2: MNHEY and SMNVEV (reference sequence). This CDR3 spans 15 amino acids. V lost 5 bases and J 3 bases, leaving 13 bases between the germline ends.

The chain couples TRBV7-6 to TRBJ2-2; D possibly corresponds to TRBD1 (6 bases). Trimming took 6 bases from V and 3 from J, leaving 17 bases between them. Germline values: CDR1 SGHVS, CDR2 FNYEAQ. The CDR3 length is 16 residues. CDR3 in amino acids: CASRDSIRGDTGELFF. For the CDR3, the DNA is TGTGCCAGCAGGGACAGTATTAGAGGGGACACCGGGGAGCTGTTTTTT.

This clonotype has just a few counts. The CDR3 loop reads CASSPPRSTYEQYF. In nucleotides, the CDR3 is TGTGCCAGCAGCCCCCCCCGATCGACCTACGAGCAGTACTTC. The chain joins TRBV11-2 to TRBJ2-7; D unresolved. CDR1 SGHAT and CDR2 FQNNGV come from the germline V gene. V was pared by 5 bases and J by 2 bases, with 13 bases between. This CDR3 spans 14 amino acids.

The chain is built from TRBV11-2 and TRBJ2-3; 9 nucleotides line up with TRBD1. The CDR3 spans 14 residues. V trimming: 4 bases; J trimming: 3 bases; junction bases outside the gene matches: 2. Germline CDR1 is SGHAT and CDR2 is FQNNGV. CDR3 sequence reads: CASSSDRGTDTQYF. The DNA of the CDR3 is TGTGCCAGCAGCTCGGACAGGGGAACAGATACGCAGTATTTT.

This clonotype was picked up many times. The chain has TRBV12-3 or TRBV12-4 and TRBJ2-1; 12 nucleotides match TRBD1. The trim removed 2 bases at V and 7 bases at J, leaving 6 bases unmatched. The CDR3 is 16 amino acids. CDR3 in DNA: TGTGCCAGCAGTTTACGGGGACAGGGGGCGTTTAATGAGCAGTTCTTC. This codes for CASSLRGQGAFNEQFF.

This clonotype has only a few counts. This chain links TRBV2 with TRBJ1-6; TRBD1 is a possible D gene (6 bases). Germline CDR1 and CDR2: SNHLY and FYNNEI. The CDR3 spans 17 residues. V was shortened by 7 bases and J by 5 bases, with 21 bases between the two germline ends. The CDR3 coding sequence is TGTGCCAGCAAGTGGACGGAGTTGGGACAAAATAATTCACCCCTCCACTTT. Protein product: CASKWTELGQNNSPLHF.

In the case of this clonotype: A read error is possible here, since a much larger clone lies one base away. V gene TRBV28 combines with J gene TRBJ2-1, with D hard to call. Germline lookup yields CDR1 MDHEN and CDR2 SYDVKM. With 2 bases removed from V and 0 bases from J, the gap between germline ends came to 11 bases. The CDR3 totals 16 residues. CDR3 protein: CASSLPRYISYNEQFF. The CDR3 DNA reads as TGTGCCAGCAGTTTACCCCGGTACATCTCCTACAATGAGCAGTTCTTC. Complete variable domain (other parts from reference TRBV28 and TRBJ2-1): DVKVTQSSRYLVKRTGEKVFLECVQDMDHENMFWYRQDPGLGLRLIYFSYDVKMKEKGDIPEGYSVSREKKERFSLILESASTNQTSMYLCASSLPRYISYNEQFFGPGTRLTVL.

A few counts support this clonotype. The rearrangement links TRBV6-5 to TRBJ2-1; tentatively, D is TRBD2 (5 bases). V was shortened by 4 bases and J by 8 bases, with 9 bases between the two germline ends. The CDR3 has 12 amino acids. Germline-derived CDR1 and CDR2 are MNHEY and SVGAGI. The CDR3 reads CASSSLGDEQFF. DNA for the CDR3: TGTGCCAGCAGTTCGTTGGGAGATGAGCAGTTCTTC.

This clonotype was observed a few times. V gene TRBV19 combines with J gene TRBJ1-6; 8 bases line up with TRBD1. CDR3 length equals 14 residues. Trimming cost V 5 bases and J 9 bases; bases outside gene matches: 6. CDR1 is LNHDA, CDR2 SQIVND, per germline (reference sequence). The chain's CDR3 is CASSSGTGSSPLHF. The CDR3 region has the DNA TGTGCCAGTAGTTCCGGGACAGGTAGTTCACCCCTCCACTTT.

V is TRBV4-3 and J is TRBJ2-3; D is unresolved. The CDR3 has 15 residues. The V and J ends lost 0 bases and 2 bases respectively, with 9 bases between them. From germline, CDR1 is LGHNA and CDR2 YSLEER. This CDR3 reads CASSQEELDTDTQYF. Written as DNA, the CDR3 is TGCGCCAGCAGCCAAGAGGAGCTAGACACAGATACGCAGTATTTT.

This clonotype was counted between two and nine times. The chain links TRBV11-1 to TRBJ1-4; D is possibly TRBD1 (5 bases). CDR3 length equals 16 residues. The ends were cut back, 0 bases at V and 8 bases at J, with 16 bases in the middle. From germline, CDR1 is SGHAT and CDR2 FQDESV (reference sequence). CDR3: CASSLAPGTRGEKLFF. The CDR3 DNA reads as TGTGCCAGCAGCTTAGCGCCCGGAACGCGGGGCGAAAAACTGTTTTTT.

This clonotype was counted a few times. The gene calls are TRBV12-3 or TRBV12-4 and TRBJ2-1; 8 nucleotides align to TRBD2. The CDR3 is made up of 15 amino acids. The trim removed 5 bases at V and 8 bases at J, leaving 11 bases unmatched. CDR3 bases: TGTGCCAGCAGTCCCCATCGGGGGGGCTTGGATGAGCAGTTCTTC. Translation gives CASSPHRGGLDEQFF.

This chain uses TRBV4-1 with TRBJ2-7; D may match TRBD1 or TRBD2 (5 bases each). V was clipped by 0 bases and J by 5 bases, with 11 bases between them. The CDR3 is made up of 14 amino acids. The germline V gene encodes CDR1 MGHRA and CDR2 YSYEKL. CDR3 DNA: TGCGCCAGCAGCCAAGATGCCCGGGGCAACGAGCAGTACTTC. It yields the protein CASSQDARGNEQYF.

J is TRBJ2-3 and V is TRBV4-1; 10 positions agree with TRBD2. The CDR3 sequence is 19 residues long. J gave up 6 bases and V 1 base, and 16 bases lay outside the gene matches. Germline CDR1 and CDR2: MGHRA and YSYEKL. The CDR3 nucleotides read TGCGCCAGCAGCCAAGGCAGTTCGGCTAGCGGGGGCCGGCGGGATACGCAGTATTTT. Translation gives CASSQGSSASGGRRDTQYF.

This clonotype showed up many times. This chain connects TRBV6-1 to TRBJ1-2, with 11 bases identical to TRBD1. The CDR3 has 14 amino acids. Germline V gene sequence: CDR1 MNHNS, CDR2 SASEGT. J lost 3 bases, V lost 6 bases, and 3 bases had no gene match. The CDR3 region has the DNA TGTGCCAGCAGCGGACAGGGGGCCGACTATGGCTACACCTTC. Its protein product is CASSGQGADYGYTF.

Worth noting for this clonotype: This may come from a read error, since a much larger clone is one base off. CDR3 DNA: TGTGCCAGCAGTTTTCGACAGTCCTACGAGCAGTACTTC. It specifies CASSFRQSYEQYF. This chain links TRBV12-3 or TRBV12-4 with TRBJ2-7; D possibly corresponds to TRBD1 (5 bases). Trimming left V 3 bases short and J 1 base short, with 7 bases between. This CDR3 has 13 amino acids.

V usage is TRBV13 and J usage is TRBJ2-1; TRBD2 aligns across 8 bases. Germline CDR1 is PRHDT and CDR2 is FYEKMQ (reference sequence). This CDR3 is built from 14 residues. V was clipped by 4 bases and J by 10 bases; unmatched bases: 9. The CDR3, as DNA: TGTGCCAGCAGCTCCCGGGGGGGCCTACCCGAGCAGTTCTTC. Its translation is CASSSRGGLPEQFF.

The chain has TRBV27 and TRBJ2-3; TRBD2 matches at 8 bases. CDR1 is MNHEY and CDR2 is SMNVEV in the germline V gene (reference sequence). The CDR3 spans 16 residues. V lost 2 bases to trimming and J lost 1 base; unmatched junction nucleotides: 5. The CDR3 region is CASSLTPLAGTDTQYF. The CDR3, as DNA: TGTGCCAGCAGTTTAACCCCACTAGCGGGCACAGATACGCAGTATTTT.

By share, this clonotype ranks as medium-sized. The chain carries TRBV7-2 and TRBJ2-1; 8 bases map to TRBD2. CDR1 SGHTA and CDR2 FQGNSA come from the germline V gene. This CDR3 has 15 residues. Germline trimming cut 2 bases from V and 4 bases from J; bases unmatched to any gene: 4. CDR3 protein: CASSLTSGKYNEQFF. CDR3 nucleotides: TGTGCCAGCAGCTTAACTAGCGGAAAATACAATGAGCAGTTCTTC.

The rearrangement uses TRBV6-1 and TRBJ2-3; unclear D gene. This CDR3 region has 16 residues. Trimming removed 0 bases at V and 2 bases at J, with 12 bases between. Germline V gene lookup returns CDR1 MNHNS and CDR2 SASEGT. The CDR3 nucleotides read TGTGCCAGCAGTGAAGCGATTGGCAGGTACACAGATACGCAGTATTTT. This codes for CASSEAIGRYTDTQYF.

The rearrangement links TRBV5-6 to TRBJ2-5; D call uncertain. This CDR3 is built from 15 residues. Looked up from germline, CDR1 is SGHDT and CDR2 is YYEEEE. Between the trimmed V and J ends, which lost 2 bases and 2 bases, there was a span of 13 bases. CDR3 DNA sequence: TGTGCCAGCAGCTTTCGGAGCGTGGGACAAGAGACCCAGTACTTC. The encoded protein is CASSFRSVGQETQYF. The complete variable domain, with remaining parts taken from reference TRBV5-6 and TRBJ2-5, reads DAGVTQSPTHLIKTRGQQVTLRCSPKSGHDTVSWYQQALGQGPQFIFQYYEEEERQRGNFPDRFSGHQFPNYSSELNVNALLLGDSALYLCASSFRSVGQETQYFGPGTRLLVL.

This clonotype was seen a handful of times. The chain joins TRBV6-1 to TRBJ2-1; 7 bases are a match to TRBD2. CDR1 and CDR2 from the germline V gene are MNHNS and SASEGT. The CDR3 runs 15 residues. Unmatched junction bases numbered 11, after V lost 6 bases and J lost 6 bases. The CDR3 sequence: CASSALAGRVNEQFF. The CDR3 region has the DNA TGTGCCAGCAGCGCCTTGGCAGGGAGGGTCAATGAGCAGTTCTTC.

This clonotype occurred a few times. The J gene is TRBJ2-7, the V gene TRBV19, with D possibly matching TRBD1 (6 bases). The CDR3 spans 15 residues. The germline CDR1 and CDR2 sequences are LNHDA and SQIVND (reference sequence). The ends were cut back, 5 bases at V and 0 bases at J, with 14 bases in the middle. CDR3 loop: CASSVQDSSSYEQYF. The CDR3 nucleotides are TGTGCCAGTAGTGTTCAGGACAGCAGCTCCTACGAGCAGTACTTC. The variable domain in full, completed from reference TRBV19 and TRBJ2-7, reads DGGITQSPKYLFRKEGQNVTLSCEQNLNHDAMYWYRQDPGQGLRLIYYSQIVNDFQKGDIAEGYSVSREKKESFPLTVTSAQKNPTAFYLCASSVQDSSSYEQYFGPGTRLTVT.

The chain joins TRBV5-4 to TRBJ2-1; D gene ambiguous. CDR3 length: 17 residues. Germline CDR1 SGHNT, CDR2 YYREEE (reference sequence). The V gene lost 3 bases and the J gene lost 0 bases, with 16 bases spanning the gap. CDR3 nucleotide sequence: TGTGCCAGCAGCTCGTGGCCCGCTTCATACTCCTACAATGAGCAGTTCTTC. Translated: CASSSWPASYSYNEQFF.